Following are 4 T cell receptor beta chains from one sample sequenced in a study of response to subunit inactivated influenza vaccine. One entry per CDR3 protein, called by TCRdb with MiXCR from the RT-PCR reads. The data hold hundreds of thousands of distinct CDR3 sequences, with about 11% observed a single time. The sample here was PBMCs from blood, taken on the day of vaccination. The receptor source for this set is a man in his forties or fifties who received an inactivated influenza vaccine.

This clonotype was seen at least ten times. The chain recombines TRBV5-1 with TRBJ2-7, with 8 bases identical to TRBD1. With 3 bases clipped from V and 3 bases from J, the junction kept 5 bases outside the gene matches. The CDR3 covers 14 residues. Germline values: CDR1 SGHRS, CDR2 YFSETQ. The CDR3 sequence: CASSSTGQGYEQYF. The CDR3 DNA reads TGCGCCAGCAGCTCAACCGGACAGGGCTACGAGCAGTACTTC.

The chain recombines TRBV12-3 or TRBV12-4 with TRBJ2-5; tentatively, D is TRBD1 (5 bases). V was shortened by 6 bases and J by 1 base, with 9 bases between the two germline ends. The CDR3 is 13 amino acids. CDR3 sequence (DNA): TGTGCCAGCAGGCGACAGATCCAAGAGACCCAGTACTTC. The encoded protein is CASRRQIQETQYF.

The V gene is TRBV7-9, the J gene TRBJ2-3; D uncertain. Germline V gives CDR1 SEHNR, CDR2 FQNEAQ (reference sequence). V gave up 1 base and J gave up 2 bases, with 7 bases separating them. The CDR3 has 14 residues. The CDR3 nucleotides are TGTGCCAGCAGCTTAGTTCGGAACACAGATACGCAGTATTTT. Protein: CASSLVRNTDTQYF.

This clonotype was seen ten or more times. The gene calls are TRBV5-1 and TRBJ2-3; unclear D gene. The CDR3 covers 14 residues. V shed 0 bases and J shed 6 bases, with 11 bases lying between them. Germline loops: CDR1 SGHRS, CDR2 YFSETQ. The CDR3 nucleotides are TGCGCCAGCAGCTTGGATGGATCGGGCGATACGCAGTATTTT. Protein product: CASSLDGSGDTQYF. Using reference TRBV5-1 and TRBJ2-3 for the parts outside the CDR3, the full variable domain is KAGVTQTPRYLIKTRGQQVTLSCSPISGHRSVSWYQQTPGQGLQFLFEYFSETQRNKGNFPGRFSGRQFSNSRSEMNVSTLELGDSALYLCASSLDGSGDTQYFGPGTRLTVL.